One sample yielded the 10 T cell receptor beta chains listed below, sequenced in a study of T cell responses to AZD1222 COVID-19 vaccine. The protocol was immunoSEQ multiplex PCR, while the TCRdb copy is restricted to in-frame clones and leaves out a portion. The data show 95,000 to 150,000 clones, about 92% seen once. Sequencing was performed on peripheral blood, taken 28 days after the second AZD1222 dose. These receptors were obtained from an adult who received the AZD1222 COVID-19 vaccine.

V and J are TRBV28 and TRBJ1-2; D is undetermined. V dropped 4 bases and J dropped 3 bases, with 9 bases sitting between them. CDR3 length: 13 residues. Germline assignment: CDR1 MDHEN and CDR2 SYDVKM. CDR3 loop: CASSSKLHYGYTF. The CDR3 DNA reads TGTGCCAGCAGTTCTAAACTTCACTATGGCTACACCTTC.

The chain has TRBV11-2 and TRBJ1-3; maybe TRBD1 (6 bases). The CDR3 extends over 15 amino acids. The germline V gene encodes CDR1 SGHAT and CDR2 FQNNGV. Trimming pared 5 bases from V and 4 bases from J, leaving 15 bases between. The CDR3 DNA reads TGTGCCAGCAGCCTGGGCGGGGGCGCAGGAAACACCATATATTTT. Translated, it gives CASSLGGGAGNTIYF.

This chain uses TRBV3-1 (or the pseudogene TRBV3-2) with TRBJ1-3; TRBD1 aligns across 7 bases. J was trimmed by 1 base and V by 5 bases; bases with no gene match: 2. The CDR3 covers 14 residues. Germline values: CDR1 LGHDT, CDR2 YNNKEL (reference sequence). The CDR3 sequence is CASSRGQSGNTIYF. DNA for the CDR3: TGTGCCAGCAGCAGGGGGCAATCTGGAAACACCATATATTTT.

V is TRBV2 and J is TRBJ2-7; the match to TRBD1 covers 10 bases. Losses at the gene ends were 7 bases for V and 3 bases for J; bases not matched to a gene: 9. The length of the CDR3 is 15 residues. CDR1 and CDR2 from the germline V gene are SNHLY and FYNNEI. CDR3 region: CASTRRGQGIYEQYF. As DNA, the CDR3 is TGTGCCAGCACTAGGCGGGGACAGGGGATCTACGAGCAGTACTTC.

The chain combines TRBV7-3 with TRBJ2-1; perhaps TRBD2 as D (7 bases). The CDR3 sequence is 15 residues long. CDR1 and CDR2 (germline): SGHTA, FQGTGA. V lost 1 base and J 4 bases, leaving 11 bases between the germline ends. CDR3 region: CASSLSGGSYNEQFF. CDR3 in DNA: TGTGCCAGCAGCTTAAGCGGGGGCTCTTACAATGAGCAGTTCTTC.

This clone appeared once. The CDR3 is CASSDRDNQPQHF. The CDR3 coding sequence is TGTGCCAGCTCAGACAGGGACAATCAGCCCCAGCATTTT. The chain uses TRBV18 and TRBJ1-5; 7 positions match TRBD1. The CDR3 totals 13 residues. Trimming at V came to 5 bases and at J to 3 bases, leaving 1 base not matched to a gene. Germline V gene data show CDR1 as KGHSH and CDR2 as LQKENI. The variable domain in full, with the rest retrieved from reference TRBV18 and TRBJ1-5, is NAGVMQNPRHLVRRRGQEARLRCSPMKGHSHVYWYRQLPEEGLKFMVYLQKENIIDESGMPKERFSAEFPKEGPSILRIQQVVRGDSAAYFCASSDRDNQPQHFGDGTRLSIL.

CDR3 DNA sequence: TGTGCCAGTAGTATAGCTCTAACGAACAGAGGTGGCTACACCTTC. Translated, it gives CASSIALTNRGGYTF. The chain links TRBV19 to TRBJ1-2; D is undetermined. Germline assignment: CDR1 LNHDA and CDR2 SQIVND (reference sequence). The CDR3 covers 15 residues. V lost 1 base and J 7 bases, leaving 16 bases between the germline ends.

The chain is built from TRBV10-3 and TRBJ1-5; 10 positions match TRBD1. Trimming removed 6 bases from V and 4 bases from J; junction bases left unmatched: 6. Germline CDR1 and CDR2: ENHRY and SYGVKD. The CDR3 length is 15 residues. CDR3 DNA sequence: TGTGCCATCAGCCAGGACAGGGGGGATAATCAGCCCCAGCATTTT. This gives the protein CAISQDRGDNQPQHF.

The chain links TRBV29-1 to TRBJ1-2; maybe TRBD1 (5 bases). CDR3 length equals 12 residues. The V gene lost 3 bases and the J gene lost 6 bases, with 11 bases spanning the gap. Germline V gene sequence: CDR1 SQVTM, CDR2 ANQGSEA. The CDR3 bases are TGCAGCGTTGATAGGGCGGGGGATGGCTACACCTTC. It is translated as CSVDRAGDGYTF.

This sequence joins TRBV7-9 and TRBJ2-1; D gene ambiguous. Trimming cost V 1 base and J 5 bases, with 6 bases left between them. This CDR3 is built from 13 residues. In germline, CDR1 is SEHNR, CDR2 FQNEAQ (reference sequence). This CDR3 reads CASSLGSNNEQFF. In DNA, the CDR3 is TGTGCCAGCAGCTTAGGATCAAACAATGAGCAGTTCTTC.